Each of the 17 T cell receptor beta chains below was sequenced from the same sample in a study of shared clonotypes between healthy human individuals. TCRdb's copy holds only in-frame clones and misses some; the assay was immunoSEQ multiplex PCR. The repertoire holds approximately 2,300,000 clones, with 85% to 95% as singletons. The material sequenced was naive CD4+ T cells from PBMCs. Subset in this sample: CD45RA+ positively selected. The receptor set was obtained from a man aged 18 to 29 in good health. Some clones in this sample may be carry-over from other donors' samples.

The chain is built from TRBV28 and TRBJ2-6; a possible D gene is TRBD1 (6 bases). Germline CDR1 MDHEN, CDR2 SYDVKM. V was cut by 4 bases and J by 4 bases, with 11 bases left in between. The CDR3 covers 15 residues. CDR3 sequence: CASSYTGSGANVLTF. The CDR3 DNA reads TGTGCCAGCAGTTACACAGGGTCCGGGGCCAACGTCCTGACTTTC.

This clone was seen a handful of times. The rearrangement links TRBV4-2 to TRBJ1-1; D remains ambiguous. This CDR3 is 16 amino acids long. The V gene's germline CDR1 is LGHNA and CDR2 YNFKEQ. Deletions cut 2 bases from V and 3 bases from J, with 16 bases between. CDR3 sequence (DNA): TGTGCCAGCAGCCAACGTGGCCGGGGAAAGGACACTGAAGCTTTCTTT. This gives the protein CASSQRGRGKDTEAFF.

V gene TRBV30 combines with J gene TRBJ2-7, with D tentatively TRBD1 (6 bases). V lost 4 bases and J lost 0, with 10 bases in between. CDR1 and CDR2 from the germline V gene are GTSNPN and SVGIG (reference sequence). This CDR3 comprises 13 residues. The CDR3 DNA is TGTGCCTGGACCAGGGGTGACTCCTACGAGCAGTACTTC. It codes for CAWTRGDSYEQYF.

The V call is TRBV28, the J call TRBJ2-7, with D possibly being TRBD2 (6 bases). The CDR3 loop spans 13 amino acids. V was trimmed by 11 bases and J by 2 bases, leaving 16 bases between them. CDR1 MDHEN and CDR2 SYDVKM come from the germline V gene. Here the CDR3 DNA reads TGTGCCGCCGAGCGGGCCTATACCTACGAGCAGTACTTC. Its protein product is CAAERAYTYEQYF.

This sequence joins TRBV7-2 and TRBJ2-7; tentatively, D is TRBD2 (5 bases). The CDR3 contains 15 residues. Per the germline V gene, CDR1 is SGHTA and CDR2 is FQGNSA. V was trimmed by 3 bases and J by 3 bases, leaving 15 bases between them. The CDR3 protein is CASSFRVAGGYEQYF. CDR3 nucleotides: TGTGCCAGCAGCTTTAGGGTGGCGGGCGGCTACGAGCAGTACTTC. The full variable domain, its missing parts supplied by reference TRBV7-2 and TRBJ2-7, is GAGVSQSPSNKVTEKGKDVELRCDPISGHTALYWYRQSLGQGLEFLIYFQGNSAPDKSGLPSDRFSAERTGGSVSTLTIQRTQQEDSAVYLCASSFRVAGGYEQYFGPGTRLTVT.

The chain recombines TRBV2 with TRBJ1-2, with D maybe TRBD1 (6 bases). Germline assignment: CDR1 SNHLY and CDR2 FYNNEI. V was clipped by 5 bases and J by 7 bases, with 11 bases between them. The CDR3 loop spans 12 amino acids. The CDR3 coding sequence is TGTGCCAGCAGTAGGGGGGAGGTTGGCTACACCTTC. This translates into CASSRGEVGYTF.

The chain joins TRBV30 to TRBJ1-1, with TRBD1 identical over 8 bases. Losses at the gene ends were 5 bases for V and 1 base for J; bases not matched to a gene: 9. Germline V CDR1 and CDR2: GTSNPN, SVGIG (reference sequence). This CDR3 has 15 residues. CDR3 DNA sequence: TGTGCCTGGTCCTCAGGGGGCAAGTGGAACACTGAAGCTTTCTTT. Amino acids: CAWSSGGKWNTEAFF.

In its sample, this clone was seen once. Other DNA variants within this sample encode the same CDR3. The V and J genes are TRBV2 and TRBJ2-2; D remains unclear. Germline V gene lookup returns CDR1 SNHLY and CDR2 FYNNEI. V lost 5 bases to trimming and J lost 6 bases, with 4 bases between them. CDR3 length equals 11 residues. CDR3 in amino acids: CASSRSGELFF. Written as DNA, the CDR3 is TGTGCCAGCAGTCGCTCCGGGGAGCTGTTTTTT.

The chain links TRBV27 to TRBJ1-6, with D maybe TRBD1 (5 bases). V dropped 6 bases and J dropped 8 bases, with 20 bases sitting between them. The V gene's germline CDR1 is MNHEY and CDR2 SMNVEV (reference sequence). The CDR3 contains 16 residues. The CDR3 here is CASRLLSRDSHSPLHF. CDR3 DNA: TGTGCCAGCAGATTACTGTCCCGGGACTCCCATTCACCCCTCCACTTT.

The chain joins TRBV5-1 to TRBJ2-3, with unresolved D. Deletions cut 6 bases from V and 2 bases from J, with 16 bases between. Germline V gives CDR1 SGHRS, CDR2 YFSETQ. The CDR3 loop spans 15 amino acids. CDR3 residues: CASNFQVPSTDTQYF. DNA of the CDR3: TGCGCCAGCAACTTCCAGGTTCCGTCCACAGATACGCAGTATTTT.

This chain joins TRBV6-5 and TRBJ2-5, with a possible D match to TRBD2 (6 bases). The V end was cut by 8 bases, the J end by 3 bases, with 13 bases between. Germline V gives CDR1 MNHEY, CDR2 SVGAGI. The CDR3 has 13 residues. This CDR3 reads CASRGTQKETQYF. The CDR3, as DNA: TGTGCCAGCCGGGGGACTCAAAAAGAGACCCAGTACTTC.

The chain is built from TRBV19 and TRBJ2-1; D perhaps matches TRBD1 (6 bases). V was cut by 3 bases and J by 7 bases, with 10 bases left in between. This CDR3 comprises 13 residues. Germline loops: CDR1 LNHDA, CDR2 SQIVND (reference sequence). CDR3 sequence reads: CASSIKTGNEQFF. CDR3 bases: TGTGCCAGTAGTATCAAAACAGGGAATGAGCAGTTCTTC.

This chain uses TRBV7-5 with TRBJ1-2. TRBV7-5 has pseudogene status. This CDR3 comprises 14 residues. The CDR3 is CARSPGVRTDGYTF. The CDR3 DNA reads TGTGCCAGAAGCCCGGGGGTTAGGACAGATGGCTACACCTTC.

The chain employs TRBV7-2 and TRBJ1-2, with D uncertain. Trimming took off 1 base at V and 10 bases at J, with 7 bases between the two ends. The CDR3 loop spans 11 amino acids. Germline V gene sequence: CDR1 SGHTA, CDR2 FQGNSA. CDR3 region: CASSLGRYYTF. CDR3 coding DNA: TGTGCCAGCAGCTTAGGCAGATACTACACCTTC.

V is TRBV7-2 and J is TRBJ2-5; D gene uncertain. The CDR3 contains 13 residues. From germline, CDR1 is SGHTA and CDR2 FQGNSA. V was cut by 0 bases and J by 6 bases, with 8 bases left in between. CDR3 nucleotide sequence: TGTGCCAGCAGCTTAGCGATGGTCCAGACCCAGTACTTC. This encodes CASSLAMVQTQYF. The full variable domain, its missing parts supplied by reference TRBV7-2 and TRBJ2-5, is GAGVSQSPSNKVTEKGKDVELRCDPISGHTALYWYRQSLGQGLEFLIYFQGNSAPDKSGLPSDRFSAERTGGSVSTLTIQRTQQEDSAVYLCASSLAMVQTQYFGPGTRLLVL.

This chain links TRBV6-1 with TRBJ2-7; tentative D call: TRBD1 (7 bases). The CDR3 spans 14 residues. CDR1 and CDR2 from the germline V gene are MNHNS and SASEGT. Trimming took 6 bases from V and 2 from J, leaving 14 bases between them. The CDR3 sequence is CASRGGRGTYEQYF. The CDR3 DNA follows: TGTGCCAGCAGGGGGGGCAGGGGGACCTACGAGCAGTACTTC.

V gene TRBV6-1 combines with J gene TRBJ1-5; TRBD1 matches at 8 bases. V lost 4 bases to trimming and J lost 2 bases; unmatched junction nucleotides: 10. The CDR3 runs to 17 residues. Germline CDR1 reads MNHNS; CDR2 reads SASEGT. The CDR3 coding sequence is TGTGCCAGCAGTGTCGGACAGGGTGCCTCCGGCAATCAGCCCCAGCATTTT. Its translation is CASSVGQGASGNQPQHF.